Listed here are 7 T cell receptor beta chains from one sample, sequenced in a study of blood T cell repertoires in COVID-19. Data came from immunoSEQ multiplex PCR; TCRdb stores just in-frame clones and leaves some out. The repertoire consists of fewer than 300,000 clones, with about nine tenths occurring once and the leading ten covering approximately 10%. Sequences were obtained from peripheral blood. All receptors come from a man aged 50 to 59 with COVID-19, enrolled during active disease.

This chain joins TRBV5-1 and TRBJ2-1; possible D gene TRBD1, 5 bases. The length of the CDR3 is 11 residues. Germline assignment: CDR1 SGHRS and CDR2 YFSETQ. The ends were cut back, 8 bases at V and 7 bases at J, with 10 bases in the middle. In DNA form, the CDR3 reads TGCGCCAGAAAGACAGAGAATGAGCAGTTCTTC. Translation gives CARKTENEQFF.

The chain recombines TRBV20-1 with TRBJ1-5, with a possible D match to TRBD1 (6 bases). Per germline, CDR1 DFQATT and CDR2 SNEGSKA (reference sequence). The CDR3 consists of 12 residues. Trimming removed 3 bases at V and 4 bases at J, with 7 bases between. The CDR3, as DNA: TGCAGTGCTAGTCAGGGGAATCAGCCCCAGCATTTT. Translation: CSASQGNQPQHF.

This clone was observed a few times. The CDR3 bases are TGTGCCAGTAGTATACGGACACAGCATGAAAAACTGTTTTTT. Translation: CASSIRTQHEKLFF. The J gene is TRBJ1-4, the V gene TRBV19; a possible D gene is TRBD1 (5 bases). The CDR3 extends over 14 amino acids. The V and J ends lost 2 bases and 6 bases respectively, with 10 bases between them. Germline V lookup: CDR1 LNHDA, CDR2 SQIVND (reference sequence).

The chain is built from TRBV4-3 and TRBJ1-5; D is possibly TRBD1 (5 bases). Germline CDR1 reads LGHNA; CDR2 reads YSLEER. The V end lost 0 bases, the J end lost 0 bases, and 12 bases lay between the germline ends. The CDR3 has 17 amino acids. As DNA, the CDR3 is TGCGCCAGCAGCCAAGATCACCAGGGTGATAGCAATCAGCCCCAGCATTTT. Its protein product is CASSQDHQGDSNQPQHF.

The J gene is TRBJ1-5, the V gene TRBV18, with D hard to call. The CDR3 loop spans 18 amino acids. Deletions cut 3 bases from V and 4 bases from J, with 22 bases between. The germline gives CDR1 KGHSH, CDR2 LQKENI. The CDR3 DNA reads TGTGCCAGCTCACCCGTGTTCCGGCGAAAGAGGGATAATCAGCCCCAGCATTTT. This codes for CASSPVFRRKRDNQPQHF.

This clone was found a few times. The chain has TRBV2 and TRBJ1-5; D uncertain. Trimming shortened V by 7 bases and J by 0 bases, and 7 bases separated the two germline ends. Germline CDR1 and CDR2: SNHLY and FYNNEI. The CDR3 totals 13 residues. The CDR3 coding sequence is TGTGCCAGCAATTCAGATAGCAATCAGCCCCAGCATTTT. It specifies CASNSDSNQPQHF.

V and J are TRBV27 and TRBJ1-1, with no clear D. There are 16 residues in the CDR3. Trimming left V 0 bases short and J 1 base short, with 12 bases between. Germline lookup yields CDR1 MNHEY and CDR2 SMNVEV (reference sequence). The CDR3 DNA is TGTGCCAGCAGTTTATCGGCTCAATTACCGAACACTGAAGCTTTCTTT. Translation: CASSLSAQLPNTEAFF.